One sample yielded the 28 T cell receptor beta chains listed below, sequenced in a study of cytomegalovirus exposure and HLA in healthy donors. It was with 60 Vbeta and 13 Jbeta primers that the PCR ran. The table came from immunoSEQ multiplex PCR; TCRdb's copy has only in-frame clones and leaves some out. The sample is made up of more than 95,000 clones, and the top ten hold 2% to 2.5% of it. The sequencing sample was made of PBMCs. These receptors originate from a middle-aged man in good health and CMV-seronegative.

J is TRBJ1-5 and V is TRBV11-2, with D maybe TRBD1 (5 bases). The CDR3 is made up of 14 amino acids. The germline V gene has CDR1 SGHAT and CDR2 FQNNGV. The V end lost 2 bases, the J end lost 5 bases, and 10 bases lay between the germline ends. Here the CDR3 reads CASSLWQGHQPQHF. CDR3 coding DNA: TGTGCCAGCAGCTTATGGCAGGGCCATCAGCCCCAGCATTTT.

The chain links TRBV5-8 to TRBJ2-7, with D possibly TRBD2 on 5 matching bases. CDR1 is SGHTS and CDR2 is YDEGEE in the germline V gene. Trimming stripped 0 bases from V and 6 bases from J, with 13 bases between. The CDR3 is 14 residues long. The CDR3 reads CASSLVVGAGEQYF. CDR3 in DNA: TGTGCCAGCAGCTTGGTTGTGGGAGCAGGCGAGCAGTACTTC.

The genes are TRBV6-7 and TRBJ2-7; the match to TRBD2 covers 11 bases. TRBV6-7 is labeled an ORF, and its function is uncertain. The CDR3 sequence is 15 residues long. V lost 6 bases to trimming and J lost 2 bases; unmatched junction nucleotides: 6. CDR3 DNA sequence: TGTGCCAGCAGCGATAGCGGGAGGGCCGCCTACGAGCAGTACTTC. Amino acids: CASSDSGRAAYEQYF.

The rearrangement uses TRBV6-5 and TRBJ2-1; the match to TRBD2 covers 8 bases. This CDR3 is 15 amino acids long. V trimming: 5 bases; J trimming: 0 bases; junction bases outside the gene matches: 3. In germline, CDR1 is MNHEY, CDR2 SVGAGI. The CDR3 nucleotides read TGTGCCAGCAGTCCCAGCGGGAGCTCCTACAATGAGCAGTTCTTC. It is translated as CASSPSGSSYNEQFF.

This rearrangement joins TRBV28 to TRBJ1-1; a weak D match, TRBD1 (5 bases). This CDR3 comprises 15 residues. Between the trimmed V and J ends, which lost 6 bases and 0 bases, there was a span of 14 bases. Germline lookup yields CDR1 MDHEN and CDR2 SYDVKM. CDR3 in amino acids: CASRGTGKMNTEAFF. The CDR3 nucleotides are TGTGCCAGCAGAGGAACAGGAAAGATGAACACTGAAGCTTTCTTT.

This rearrangement joins TRBV10-3 to TRBJ2-1, with 13 bases aligning to TRBD2. CDR3 length equals 15 residues. V lost 3 bases and J lost 9; bases outside the gene matches: 5. CDR1 ENHRY and CDR2 SYGVKD come from the germline V gene. CDR3 coding DNA: TGTGCCATCAGTGATACTAGCGGGAGGGCGGGTGAGCAGTTCTTC. Its translation: CAISDTSGRAGEQFF.

The V call is TRBV5-1, the J call TRBJ2-5, with 7 bases aligning to TRBD1. Trimming took 4 bases from V and 5 from J; bases not matched to a gene: 8. The CDR3 is made up of 14 amino acids. CDR1 is SGHRS and CDR2 is YFSETQ in the germline V gene. The CDR3 protein is CASSATGIGETQYF. As DNA, the CDR3 is TGCGCCAGCAGCGCGACAGGGATAGGTGAGACCCAGTACTTC.

The chain has TRBV27 and TRBJ1-2, with D unresolved. This CDR3 spans 15 amino acids. Trimming removed 4 bases at V and 3 bases at J, with 15 bases between. CDR1 and CDR2 from the germline V gene are MNHEY and SMNVEV (reference sequence). CDR3 sequence: CASSYGRPWDYGYTF. The CDR3 nucleotides read TGTGCCAGCAGTTATGGGAGGCCTTGGGACTATGGCTACACCTTC.

The chain joins TRBV10-3 to TRBJ2-7; 8 bases align to TRBD2. The length of the CDR3 is 13 residues. The germline CDR1 and CDR2 sequences are ENHRY and SYGVKD. The trim removed 8 bases at V and 7 bases at J, leaving 10 bases unmatched. The CDR3 DNA reads as TGTGCCATCTCCCCAGCGGGGGTGGTGGAGCAGTACTTC. This codes for CAISPAGVVEQYF.

The rearrangement links TRBV4-2 to TRBJ2-3; 8 bases map to TRBD2. Germline V lookup: CDR1 LGHNA, CDR2 YNFKEQ. The V and J ends lost 0 bases and 4 bases, in that order; junction bases with no gene match: 6. The CDR3 is made up of 16 amino acids. The CDR3 reads CASSQDPGGVPDTQYF. DNA of the CDR3: TGTGCCAGCAGCCAAGACCCGGGAGGGGTCCCAGATACGCAGTATTTT.

The rearrangement joins TRBV7-9 to TRBJ2-7; 8 bases match TRBD2. The CDR3 length is 15 residues. Germline CDR1 is SEHNR and CDR2 is FQNEAQ (reference sequence). V shed 5 bases, J shed 4 bases, and the junction held 10 bases outside the gene matches. The CDR3: CASSPSFEREYEQYF. The CDR3 coding sequence is TGTGCCAGCAGCCCCTCCTTTGAGCGGGAGTACGAGCAGTACTTC.

The chain's CDR3 is CASSQGPAVSYEQYF. CDR3 DNA sequence: TGCGCCAGCAGCCAAGGCCCAGCGGTCTCCTACGAGCAGTACTTC. The genes are TRBV4-1 and TRBJ2-7; a weak D match, TRBD2 (5 bases). Per germline, CDR1 MGHRA and CDR2 YSYEKL. This CDR3 has 15 amino acids. Trimming removed 1 base at V and 0 bases at J, with 10 bases between.

The V and J genes are TRBV28 and TRBJ1-3; no clear D. V was pared by 8 bases and J by 0 bases, with 11 bases between. This CDR3 contains 14 residues. In germline, CDR1 is MDHEN, CDR2 SYDVKM. CDR3 in DNA: TGTGCCAGCGGGGAGTATCTCTCTGGAAACACCATATATTTT. It codes for CASGEYLSGNTIYF.

J is TRBJ1-2 and V is TRBV29-1; perhaps TRBD1 as D (6 bases). V dropped 6 bases and J dropped 5 bases, with 16 bases sitting between them. This CDR3 has 13 amino acids. Per germline, CDR1 SQVTM and CDR2 ANQGSEA. The DNA of the CDR3 is TGCAGCGTGAGGACAGAGGATAAGTATGGCTACACCTTC. Protein sequence: CSVRTEDKYGYTF.

The J gene is TRBJ2-3, the V gene TRBV7-2; 13 bases fit TRBD2. CDR1 SGHTA and CDR2 FQGNSA come from the germline V gene. CDR3 length equals 16 residues. V lost 6 bases, J lost 3 bases, and 6 bases stayed unmatched. The CDR3 DNA is TGTGCCAGCAGGGGCGGGACTAGCGGGAAGACAGATACGCAGTATTTT. Protein product: CASRGGTSGKTDTQYF.

The rearrangement joins TRBV6-1 to TRBJ2-7, with 8 bases fitting TRBD1. J lost 3 bases, V lost 2 bases, and 3 bases had no gene match. From germline, CDR1 is MNHNS and CDR2 SASEGT. This CDR3 spans 14 amino acids. In DNA form, the CDR3 reads TGTGCCAGCAGTGAAACAACAGGGGGCTACGAGCAGTACTTC. As protein: CASSETTGGYEQYF.

The rearrangement uses TRBV7-9 and TRBJ1-2; D is possibly TRBD1 (5 bases). The V gene's germline CDR1 is SEHNR and CDR2 FQNEAQ (reference sequence). Deletions cut 8 bases from V and 3 bases from J, with 22 bases between. This CDR3 spans 16 amino acids. The chain's CDR3 is CASFRSGGENYYGYTF. Written as DNA, the CDR3 is TGTGCCAGCTTTAGAAGTGGGGGGGAAAACTACTATGGCTACACCTTC.

The J gene is TRBJ2-3, the V gene TRBV29-1, with D possibly matching TRBD1 (6 bases). The CDR3 has 13 amino acids. Per germline, CDR1 SQVTM and CDR2 ANQGSEA. Trimming stripped 6 bases from V and 0 bases from J, with 10 bases between. For the CDR3, the DNA is TGCAGCGTCGAGGGGGTTAGCACAGATACGCAGTATTTT. It translates to CSVEGVSTDTQYF.

In nucleotides, the CDR3 is TGTGCCAGCAGCCAAGCCGGACTAGCGTGGAAGCAGTTCTTC. Its translation: CASSQAGLAWKQFF. The rearrangement uses TRBV14 and TRBJ2-1, with TRBD2 identical over 9 bases. Germline trimming cut 1 base from V and 11 bases from J; bases unmatched to any gene: 6. CDR3 length: 14 residues. Looked up from germline, CDR1 is SGHDN and CDR2 is FVKESK.

This chain joins TRBV28 and TRBJ1-4; perhaps TRBD1 as D (6 bases). V was shortened by 6 bases and J by 5 bases, with 16 bases between the two germline ends. Looked up from germline, CDR1 is MDHEN and CDR2 is SYDVKM. The CDR3 runs to 15 residues. CDR3 nucleotides: TGTGCCAGCAGACCTACAGGGAAAGTGAATGAAAAACTGTTTTTT. Protein: CASRPTGKVNEKLFF.

V and J are TRBV5-1 and TRBJ2-1; 10 positions agree with TRBD1. This CDR3 contains 15 residues. Unmatched junction bases numbered 8, after V lost 4 bases and J lost 7 bases. In germline, CDR1 is SGHRS, CDR2 YFSETQ. The CDR3 reads CASSPPGQGMNEQFF. DNA for the CDR3: TGCGCCAGCAGCCCACCGGGACAGGGGATGAATGAGCAGTTCTTC. Looking up the rest from reference TRBV5-1 and TRBJ2-1 gives the full variable domain: KAGVTQTPRYLIKTRGQQVTLSCSPISGHRSVSWYQQTPGQGLQFLFEYFSETQRNKGNFPGRFSGRQFSNSRSEMNVSTLELGDSALYLCASSPPGQGMNEQFFGPGTRLTVL.

This rearrangement joins TRBV11-3 to TRBJ2-2; possibly TRBD2 for D (6 bases). In germline, CDR1 is SGHNT, CDR2 YENEEA. Trimming shortened V by 5 bases and J by 1 base, and 11 bases separated the two germline ends. The CDR3 sequence is 15 residues long. CDR3 residues: CASSGGKQNTGELFF. The CDR3 region has the DNA TGTGCCAGCAGCGGGGGGAAACAGAACACCGGGGAGCTGTTTTTT. The full variable domain, completed using reference TRBV11-3 and TRBJ2-2, is EAGVVQSPRYKIIEKKQPVAFWCNPISGHNTLYWYLQNLGQGPELLIRYENEEAVDDSQLPKDRFSAERLKGVDSTLKIQPAELGDSAVYLCASSGGKQNTGELFFGEGSRLTVL.

V usage is TRBV10-1 and J usage is TRBJ1-5; tentatively, D is TRBD1 (5 bases). The CDR3 runs 18 residues. Germline V gene sequence: CDR1 WNHNN, CDR2 SYGVQD (reference sequence). Trimming removed 8 bases from V and 3 bases from J, with 26 bases in between. The CDR3 DNA follows: TGCGCCAGCGGGGAGATGGGAGGGGCGCCAACCCTCAATCAGCCCCAGCATTTT. Protein sequence: CASGEMGGAPTLNQPQHF.

The CDR3 loop is CASSLLAQSGGTQYF. The CDR3 DNA follows: TGTGCCAGCAGCTTACTAGCACAATCGGGCGGTACGCAGTATTTT. This chain joins TRBV5-5 and TRBJ2-3; D is possibly TRBD2 (6 bases). V gave up 2 bases and J gave up 8 bases, with 18 bases separating them. Germline loops: CDR1 SGHKS, CDR2 YYEKEE (reference sequence). CDR3 size: 15 residues. Combining the CDR3 with reference TRBV5-5 and TRBJ2-3 gives the whole variable domain DAGVTQSPTHLIKTRGQQVTLRCSPISGHKSVSWYQQVLGQGPQFIFQYYEKEERGRGNFPDRFSARQFPNYSSELNVNALLLGDSALYLCASSLLAQSGGTQYFGPGTRLTVL.

The rearrangement uses TRBV7-2 and TRBJ1-2; D possibly corresponds to TRBD1 (6 bases). Looked up from germline, CDR1 is SGHTA and CDR2 is FQGNSA. V lost 0 bases and J lost 7, with 15 bases in between. The CDR3 length is 15 residues. In nucleotides, the CDR3 is TGTGCCAGCAGCTTAGCAACAGGGACCATAGCTGGCTACACCTTC. It translates to CASSLATGTIAGYTF.

The rearrangement joins TRBV30 to TRBJ2-1; the match to TRBD2 covers 8 bases. This CDR3 has 13 amino acids. The trim removed 3 bases at V and 8 bases at J, leaving 6 bases unmatched. Germline lookup yields CDR1 GTSNPN and CDR2 SVGIG (reference sequence). The CDR3 coding sequence is TGTGCCTGGAGCGGGAGGGCCAAGGATGAGCAGTTCTTC. Its translation: CAWSGRAKDEQFF.

The chain has TRBV5-4 and TRBJ2-1; 8 nucleotides agree with TRBD2. The V and J ends lost 3 bases and 4 bases, in that order; junction bases with no gene match: 3. The CDR3 is 14 residues long. In germline, CDR1 is SGHNT, CDR2 YYREEE (reference sequence). The CDR3 here is CASSSGTSYNEQFF. In DNA, the CDR3 is TGTGCCAGCAGCTCCGGGACTAGTTACAATGAGCAGTTCTTC.

This chain connects TRBV9 to TRBJ2-1; D is perhaps TRBD2 (5 bases). The CDR3 loop spans 15 amino acids. Trimming took 2 bases from V and 2 from J, leaving 11 bases between them. Germline CDR1 is SGDLS and CDR2 is YYNGEE. CDR3 loop: CASSVAWETYNEQFF. Written as DNA, the CDR3 is TGTGCCAGCAGCGTGGCGTGGGAGACCTACAATGAGCAGTTCTTC.